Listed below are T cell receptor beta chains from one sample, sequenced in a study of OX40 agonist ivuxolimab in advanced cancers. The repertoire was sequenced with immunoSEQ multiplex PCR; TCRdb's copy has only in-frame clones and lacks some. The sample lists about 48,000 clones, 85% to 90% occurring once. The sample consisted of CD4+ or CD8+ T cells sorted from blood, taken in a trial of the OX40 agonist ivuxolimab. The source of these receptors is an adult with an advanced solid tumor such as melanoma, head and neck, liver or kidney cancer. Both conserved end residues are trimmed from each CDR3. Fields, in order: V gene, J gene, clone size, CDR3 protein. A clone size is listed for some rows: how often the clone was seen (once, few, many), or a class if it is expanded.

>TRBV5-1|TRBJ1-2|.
ASSLGQGDGYT
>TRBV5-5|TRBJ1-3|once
ASSFGEFRRGNTIY
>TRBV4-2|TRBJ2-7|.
ASSQGLAGAYEQY
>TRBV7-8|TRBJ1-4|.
ASSKQGAATNEKLF
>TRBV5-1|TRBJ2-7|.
ASSLGQGGYEQY
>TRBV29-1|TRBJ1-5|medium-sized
SVAGQGNQPQH
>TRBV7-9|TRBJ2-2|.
ASSLGAGGGELF
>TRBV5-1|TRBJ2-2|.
ASSLGDDNTGELF
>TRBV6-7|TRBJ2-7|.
ASSSRLAFLLTYEQY
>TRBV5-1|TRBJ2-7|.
ASSFGARAGEQY
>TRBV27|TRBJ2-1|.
ASSLVVSGSGDEQF
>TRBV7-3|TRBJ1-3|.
ASSSGLQGSGNTIY
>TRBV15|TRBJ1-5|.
ATSRAPVGSNQPQH
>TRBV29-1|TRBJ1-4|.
SGRRTVINEKLF
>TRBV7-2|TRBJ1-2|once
ASSVQGANYGYT
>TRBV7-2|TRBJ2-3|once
ASSLLGGTDTQY